The 10 T cell receptor beta chains given below trace back to one sample, sequenced in a study of cytomegalovirus exposure and HLA in healthy donors. PCR employed 60 Vbeta and 13 Jbeta primers. Profiling relied on immunoSEQ multiplex PCR, and the TCRdb table lists in-frame clones only, not all of them. The sample lists 90,000 to 150,000 clones; about 85% were seen once. The sample consisted of PBMCs. Every receptor here comes from a middle-aged man in good health and CMV-seronegative.

This clone turned up a few times. The V and J genes are TRBV5-4 and TRBJ2-2; 7 bases map to TRBD1. Germline V lookup: CDR1 SGHNT, CDR2 YYREEE (reference sequence). This CDR3 contains 14 residues. Trimming cost V 1 base and J 6 bases; bases outside gene matches: 3. The CDR3 DNA reads TGTGCCAGCAGCTTGACAGGGGTTCCCGGGGAGCTGTTTTTT. Encoded protein: CASSLTGVPGELFF.

This clone was seen once. Sequence at one end of the junction differs from germline and may be a read error. The J gene is TRBJ1-1, the V gene TRBV5-1; D is ambiguous. CDR3 size: 12 residues. The V gene's germline CDR1 is SGHRS and CDR2 YFSETQ. The CDR3 loop reads CAGSLDGPEAFF. The CDR3 nucleotides read TGCGCCGGCAGCTTGGATGGGCCGGAAGCTTTCTTT.

The rearrangement links TRBV9 to TRBJ2-6, with 7 bases fitting TRBD1. The CDR3 has 17 residues. In germline, CDR1 is SGDLS, CDR2 YYNGEE. The V gene end was trimmed by 6 bases and the J gene end by 4 bases; junction bases not matched to a gene: 13. The chain's CDR3 is CASTLTGAARGANVLTF. CDR3 nucleotide sequence: TGTGCCAGCACCCTCACAGGGGCCGCAAGGGGGGCCAACGTCCTGACTTTC.

This sequence joins TRBV7-9 and TRBJ1-5; tentative D call: TRBD1 (5 bases). The CDR3 length is 15 residues. CDR1 is SEHNR, CDR2 FQNEAQ, per germline (reference sequence). V was shortened by 6 bases and J by 5 bases, with 17 bases between the two germline ends. The CDR3 loop is CASSTDGGGYQPQHF. CDR3 DNA sequence: TGTGCCAGCAGTACAGACGGTGGGGGGTATCAGCCCCAGCATTTT.

The CDR3 spells CAISESKGEAYEQYF. CDR3 in DNA: TGTGCCATCAGTGAGTCTAAGGGAGAGGCCTACGAGCAGTACTTC. The V gene is TRBV10-3, the J gene TRBJ2-7; perhaps TRBD2 as D (5 bases). Trimming shortened V by 0 bases and J by 2 bases, and 11 bases separated the two germline ends. Germline V gene data show CDR1 as ENHRY and CDR2 as SYGVKD. This CDR3 region has 15 residues.

The V gene is TRBV5-4, the J gene TRBJ2-5; 10 bases line up with TRBD2. Trimming removed 3 bases from V and 3 bases from J; junction bases left unmatched: 2. This CDR3 contains 14 residues. Germline loops: CDR1 SGHNT, CDR2 YYREEE (reference sequence). The CDR3 is CASSSGLAEETQYF. CDR3 in DNA: TGTGCCAGCAGCTCCGGACTAGCGGAAGAGACCCAGTACTTC.

This chain connects TRBV30 to TRBJ2-1; TRBD2 matches at 8 bases. The CDR3 covers 14 residues. CDR1 GTSNPN and CDR2 SVGIG come from the germline V gene (reference sequence). Unmatched junction bases numbered 11, after V lost 0 bases and J lost 13 bases. The CDR3 reads CAWSVGLAGSFQFF. In DNA form, the CDR3 reads TGTGCCTGGAGTGTAGGGTTAGCGGGGAGTTTTCAGTTCTTC. Full variable domain (remainder filled in from reference TRBV30 and TRBJ2-1): SQTIHQWPATLVQPVGSPLSLECTVEGTSNPNLYWYRQAAGRGLQLLFYSVGIGQISSEVPQNLSASRPQDRQFILSSKKLLLSDSGFYLCAWSVGLAGSFQFFGPGTRLTVL.

This chain uses TRBV13 with TRBJ2-7; TRBD2 agrees at 9 bases. From germline, CDR1 is PRHDT and CDR2 FYEKMQ (reference sequence). CDR3 length equals 16 residues. The V and J ends lost 7 bases and 2 bases, in that order; junction bases with no gene match: 12. The CDR3 sequence is CASTRWRGGSPYEQYF. In DNA, the CDR3 is TGTGCCAGCACCCGATGGCGGGGGGGCAGTCCCTACGAGCAGTACTTC. Variable domain in full (rest from reference TRBV13 and TRBJ2-7): AAGVIQSPRHLIKEKRETATLKCYPIPRHDTVYWYQQGPGQDPQFLISFYEKMQSDKGSIPDRFSAQQFSDYHSELNMSSLELGDSALYFCASTRWRGGSPYEQYFGPGTRLTVT.

This clone was seen a single time. V usage is TRBV19 and J usage is TRBJ2-5; 11 bases are shared with TRBD2. Germline V CDR1 and CDR2: LNHDA, SQIVND (reference sequence). V was pared by 5 bases and J by 5 bases, with 4 bases of the junction left unmatched. There are 14 residues in the CDR3. In DNA, the CDR3 is TGTGCCAGTAGTTCTAGCGGGGGGCGGGAGACCCAGTACTTC. Protein product: CASSSSGGRETQYF.

The V gene is TRBV18, the J gene TRBJ2-7; TRBD2 might be the D (6 bases). There are 16 residues in the CDR3. Germline V gene lookup returns CDR1 KGHSH and CDR2 LQKENI. Trimming took off 3 bases at V and 1 base at J, with 16 bases between the two ends. CDR3 in DNA: TGTGCCAGCTCACCCCTTGAGGCGGGGCTGTCCTACGAGCAGTACTTC. Translation: CASSPLEAGLSYEQYF.